A selection of T cell receptor beta chains follows, all from one sample in a study of blood T cells in healthy people across ages. TCRdb processed the 5' RACE reads anew with MiXCR; each CDR3 protein has one entry. The sample has 600,000 to 800,000 distinct CDR3 sequences, 45% to 60% seen once. The specimen was blood. The receptors were sampled from a woman at least 80 years old in good health. Both conserved end residues are part of each CDR3. The D gene is left open where the match is weak. Only part of the rows carry a size: once, few, many, or a class if the clone is expanded.

J	D	size	V	DNA	CDR3
TRBJ2-3	-	-	TRBV5-1	TGCGCCAGCAGCTCCCTCGGGGGAGTCACAAATACGCAGTATTTT	CASSSLGGVTNTQYF
TRBJ1-3	-	-	TRBV12-3/TRBV12-4	TGTGCCAGCAGTTTACAGCAAGGAAACACCATATATTTT	CASSLQQGNTIYF
TRBJ2-2	TRBD1	-	TRBV12-3/TRBV12-4	TGTGCCAGCAGTCCAGCACCGGGACAGGGGAGGGCCGGGGAGCTGTTTTTT	CASSPAPGQGRAGELFF
TRBJ2-3	-	many	TRBV15	TGTGCCACCACCTTGGAGCGGGTCCGCACAGATACGCAGTATTTT	CATTLERVRTDTQYF
TRBJ2-1	-	-	TRBV28	TGTGCCAGCAGTTTAATCGTCGCCTCGGCCTACAATGAGCAGTTCTTC	CASSLIVASAYNEQFF
TRBJ2-1	TRBD2	-	TRBV7-2	TGTGCCAGCAGCTTAGCTTCTAGCGGACCTTACAATGAGCAGTTCTTC	CASSLASSGPYNEQFF
TRBJ2-3	TRBD2	-	TRBV4-1	TGCGCCAGCAGTCCGACTAGCGGGGGGGAGGATACGCAGTATTTT	CASSPTSGGEDTQYF
TRBJ2-1	-	many	TRBV20-1	TGCAGTGCCCCCCCTTCGCGGGACAATGAGCAGTTCTTC	CSAPPSRDNEQFF
TRBJ2-1	TRBD1	-	TRBV7-2	TGTGCCAGCAGCTTAGACAGGACAGGGACCTACAATGAGCAGTTCTTC	CASSLDRTGTYNEQFF
TRBJ2-3	TRBD2	-	TRBV12-3/TRBV12-4	TGTGCCAGTCCGAGTCCTATCCTAGCGGGGGCCCCAGGGGGCACAGATACGCAGTATTTT	CASPSPILAGAPGGTDTQYF
TRBJ2-1	-	many	TRBV27	TGTGCCAGCAGTTCCCGGACTTTATTACGGGAGCAGTTCTTC	CASSSRTLLREQFF
TRBJ1-1	TRBD1	-	TRBV18	TGTGCCAGCTCAAGCCGGGACAGGGCACCTTTATCGAACACTGAAGCTTTCTTT	CASSSRDRAPLSNTEAFF
TRBJ2-2	TRBD1	once	TRBV20-1	TGCAGTGCTAGAGGCCCGGGACAGGGACCCACCGGGGAGCTGTTTTTT	CSARGPGQGPTGELFF
TRBJ2-1	TRBD2	-	TRBV6-6	TGTGCCAGCAGTTACTCGACTAGCGGAAACTCCTACAATGAGCAGTTCTTC	CASSYSTSGNSYNEQFF
TRBJ2-2	-	few	TRBV7-7	TGTGCTAGCAGCCCCCAGGGCACGGATAACAGAGCCGGGGAGCTGTTTTTT	CASSPQGTDNRAGELFF
TRBJ1-2	-	many	TRBV7-9	TGTGCCAGCGGCCCAGACAGGTGGAACTATGGCTACACCTTC	CASGPDRWNYGYTF
TRBJ2-3	-	many	TRBV10-3	TGTGCCATCAGTGACTGGGCAGGTACGCAGTATTTT	CAISDWAGTQYF
TRBJ2-3	-	once	TRBV10-3	TGTGCCATCAGTGAGATGGCTGGTAGCACAGATACGCAGTATTTT	CAISEMAGSTDTQYF
TRBJ2-1	-	once	TRBV2	TGTGCCAGCCAGGTAGACTCTTACAATGAGCAGTTCTTC	CASQVDSYNEQFF
TRBJ1-6	TRBD1	-	TRBV27	TGTGCCAGCAATGGACAGGGGGCAGGATCACCCCTCCACTTT	CASNGQGAGSPLHF
TRBJ2-5	TRBD1	many	TRBV29-1	TGCAGCGTTACTACACAGGGGGCTTCGCGTGAGACCCAGTACTTC	CSVTTQGASRETQYF
TRBJ2-2	TRBD2	once	TRBV12-3/TRBV12-4	TGTGCCAGCACTCAAAGCGGGGTGAACACCGGGGAGCTGTTTTTT	CASTQSGVNTGELFF
TRBJ2-5	-	many	TRBV20-1	TGCAGTGCTAGAGGTTATAATCTGGAAGAGACCCAGTACTTC	CSARGYNLEETQYF
TRBJ1-2	-	few	TRBV30	TGTGCCTGGACAGGGACCGGCTATGGCTACACCTTC	CAWTGTGYGYTF
TRBJ2-3	-	-	TRBV7-9	TGTGCCAGCAGCTTAGGGATGGACTCCACTACGCAGTATTTT	CASSLGMDSTTQYF
TRBJ1-2	-	-	TRBV6-1	TGTGCCAGCAAGCAGTTCACGGTGTATGGCTACACCTTC	CASKQFTVYGYTF
TRBJ1-2	TRBD1	many	TRBV12-3/TRBV12-4	TGTGCCAGCGGGACAGTCTATGGCTACACCTTC	CASGTVYGYTF
TRBJ2-3	TRBD2	-	TRBV10-3	TGTGCCATCAGTGCCCGACTAGCGGATACGCAGTATTTT	CAISARLADTQYF
TRBJ2-1	TRBD1	-	TRBV6-5	TGTGCCAGCGTCGGGACAGGGGTAAAGGATGAGCAGTTCTTC	CASVGTGVKDEQFF
TRBJ2-1	-	few	TRBV10-3	TGTGCCATCAGTGGGAGGGGACTCGTCAACGGCAATGAGCAGTTCTTC	CAISGRGLVNGNEQFF
TRBJ2-7	-	many	TRBV20-1	TGCAGTGCTAGGGGCGTTTTTAGAACCTACGAGCAGTACTTC	CSARGVFRTYEQYF
TRBJ2-7	TRBD1	once	TRBV5-1	TGCGCCAGCACCTTTACAGGGGCCGCCTCCTACGAGCAGTACTTC	CASTFTGAASYEQYF